This TCR beta chain was observed in a study of cytomegalovirus exposure and HLA in healthy donors. The table lists this clone with many counts. The antigen is not known. The CDR3 loop spans 16 amino acids. V lost 5 bases to trimming and J lost 3 bases, with 14 bases between them. From germline, CDR1 is LNHDA and CDR2 SQIVND (reference sequence). Primers included in the PCR were 60 Vbeta and 13 Jbeta primers. Profiled with immunoSEQ multiplex PCR; TCRdb holds only in-frame clones, not every one. Of around 140,000 clones in the sample, around 9% are singletons; the top ten hold around 7%. Points from the study as a whole: Overall, 164 TCR beta chains were annotated as cytomegalovirus-associated. V- and J-gene trimming in TCR beta was tied to a missense DCLRE1C variant by an analysis performed later. Immune exposure information comprised only CMV serostatus.

The receptor was isolated from a woman in her forties in good health and CMV-seropositive. The V call is TRBV19, the J call TRBJ2-6, with D possibly being TRBD2 (7 bases). Source material: PBMCs. The CDR3 DNA reads TGTGCCAGTAGTCCCCGCGGGGGCATTGGGGCCAACGTCCTGACTTTC. This gives the protein CASSPRGGIGANVLTF. The full variable domain, rest sourced from reference TRBV19 and TRBJ2-6, is DGGITQSPKYLFRKEGQNVTLSCEQNLNHDAMYWYRQDPGQGLRLIYYSQIVNDFQKGDIAEGYSVSREKKESFPLTVTSAQKNPTAFYLCASSPRGGIGANVLTFGAGSRLTVL.